The clone carrying this T cell receptor (beta chain) has a count of ten or more. Its antigen remains unidentified. In the library, each TCR cDNA molecule bore its own unique molecular identifier. TCRdb reprocessed the 5' RACE reads via MiXCR and lists one record per CDR3 protein. The sample contains 5,500 to 7,000 distinct CDR3 sequences, around 7.7% of which appear only once. Time point: sample taken at primary tumor resection. The data were taken from a study of spatial heterogeneity in lung cancer. Study background: A T cell module score from matched bulk RNA-seq correlated strongly with TCR transcript counts in tumor regions. The study's findings and limits: Expanded TCRs that were ubiquitous or regional had counts tracking ubiquitous and regional nonsynonymous mutations, respectively. Counts of expanded alpha and beta TCRs within tumors tracked the tumor nonsynonymous mutation count.

Germline assignment: CDR1 SEHNR and CDR2 FQNEAQ (reference sequence). V was cut by 3 bases and J by 7 bases, with 10 bases left in between. The CDR3 length is 14 residues. The sequencing used lung tumor tissue, collected at surgery. This rearrangement joins TRBV7-9 to TRBJ1-6; possibly TRBD1 for D (5 bases). The source of this sequence is a female donor with early-stage non-small cell lung cancer. This CDR3 is CASSFGQRNSPLHF. DNA of the CDR3: TGTGCCAGCAGCTTCGGACAACGAAATTCACCCCTCCACTTT.